These T cell receptor beta chains were read from a single sample in a study of blood T cell repertoires in COVID-19. Profiled with immunoSEQ multiplex PCR; TCRdb holds only in-frame clones, not every one. Among some 270,000 clones listed, more than 75% were seen once. The sample was PBMCs or T cells enriched from blood (not recorded which). Receptors originate from a woman in her forties or fifties who had been exposed to COVID-19. CDR3s leave out the opening cysteine and the closing phenylalanine or tryptophan. Each record gives: V gene, J gene, CDR3 protein.

V gene: TRBV27
J gene: TRBJ1-6
CDR3 protein: ASRVTWDTTSPLH

V gene: TRBV19
J gene: TRBJ1-1
CDR3 protein: ASSQDTEAF

V gene: TRBV5-5
J gene: TRBJ1-3
CDR3 protein: ASSLLGSSGNTIY

V gene: TRBV28
J gene: TRBJ1-4
CDR3 protein: ASSGDRLYEKLF

V gene: TRBV7-9
J gene: TRBJ1-2
CDR3 protein: ASSPLRQIDYGYT

V gene: TRBV28
J gene: TRBJ2-3
CDR3 protein: ASSLLPAGGRGDTQY

V gene: TRBV6-4
J gene: TRBJ2-2
CDR3 protein: ASSVTGNTGELF

V gene: TRBV4-1
J gene: TRBJ2-5
CDR3 protein: ASSQTGPLGGAEETQY

V gene: TRBV19
J gene: TRBJ2-7
CDR3 protein: ASSRSGTGAYEQY

V gene: TRBV9
J gene: TRBJ1-5
CDR3 protein: ASSALGGPQH

V gene: TRBV11-2
J gene: TRBJ2-7
CDR3 protein: ASSLRWDRLSSYEQY

V gene: TRBV6-5
J gene: TRBJ1-2
CDR3 protein: ASSYSSGNYGYT

V gene: TRBV5-4
J gene: TRBJ1-2
CDR3 protein: ASSPGWQGANGYT

V gene: TRBV5-1
J gene: TRBJ1-1
CDR3 protein: ASSSGTGPFGAF

V gene: TRBV21-1
J gene: TRBJ1-2
CDR3 protein: ASSKATSPGGYT

V gene: TRBV2
J gene: TRBJ2-7
CDR3 protein: ASSSDSISYEQY

V gene: TRBV6-2/TRBV6-3
J gene: TRBJ1-5
CDR3 protein: ASSYQRQTPQH

V gene: TRBV27
J gene: TRBJ1-3
CDR3 protein: ASSSGTRGATTIY

V gene: TRBV7-3
J gene: TRBJ2-2
CDR3 protein: ASSRSGGSNTGELF

V gene: TRBV6-1
J gene: TRBJ2-1
CDR3 protein: ASSEWVDSRRYEQF

V gene: TRBV6-1
J gene: TRBJ2-6
CDR3 protein: ASSERISGTGGSGANVLT

V gene: TRBV29-1
J gene: TRBJ2-1
CDR3 protein: SVTKGAISYNEQF

V gene: TRBV11-2
J gene: TRBJ1-3
CDR3 protein: ASSFTGALGSGNTIY

V gene: TRBV29-1
J gene: TRBJ2-1
CDR3 protein: SVYLPSSYNEQF

V gene: TRBV5-1
J gene: TRBJ2-7
CDR3 protein: ASSLLRVAGYEQY

V gene: TRBV2
J gene: TRBJ2-1
CDR3 protein: ASSELAPSYNEQF